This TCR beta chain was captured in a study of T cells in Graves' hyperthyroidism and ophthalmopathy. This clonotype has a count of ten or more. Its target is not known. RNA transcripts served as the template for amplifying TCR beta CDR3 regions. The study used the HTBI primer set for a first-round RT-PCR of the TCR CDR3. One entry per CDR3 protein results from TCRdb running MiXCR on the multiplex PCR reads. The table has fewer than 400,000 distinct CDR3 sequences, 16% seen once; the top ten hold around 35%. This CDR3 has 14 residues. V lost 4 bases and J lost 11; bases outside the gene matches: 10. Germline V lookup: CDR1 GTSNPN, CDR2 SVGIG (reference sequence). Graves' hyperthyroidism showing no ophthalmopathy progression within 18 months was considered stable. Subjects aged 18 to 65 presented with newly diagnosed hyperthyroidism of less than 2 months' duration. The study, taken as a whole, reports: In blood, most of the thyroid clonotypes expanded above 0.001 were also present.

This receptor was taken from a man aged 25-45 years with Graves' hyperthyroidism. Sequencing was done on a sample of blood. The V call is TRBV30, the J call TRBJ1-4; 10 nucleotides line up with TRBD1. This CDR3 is CAWTPRQGAQKLFF. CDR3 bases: TGTGCCTGGACTCCCAGACAGGGGGCGCAGAAACTGTTTTTT.